This T cell receptor (beta chain) was recorded in a study of blood T cell repertoires in COVID-19. The wider study: Whether acute or convalescent, the COVID-19 samples came from the United States, Italy and Spain. PBMCs, B-cell-depleted T cells, or T cells were the source of the cDNA or gDNA that made up the material.

J lost 5 bases, V lost 7 bases, and 6 bases had no gene match. Germline-derived CDR1 and CDR2 are SQVTM and ANQGSEA. The length of the CDR3 is 12 residues. Source study methods: Using reference gene primer amplification, nucleated cell counts were estimated. Method: immunoSEQ multiplex PCR; TCRdb's copy keeps in-frame clones and lacks some. From that table come the V and J calls and clone size; the DNA was used to work out D and trimming. The sample records roughly 120,000 clones, roughly 79% being singletons. This receptor was obtained from a man in his 70s with acute or convalescent COVID-19. The sample comprised peripheral blood. This chain connects TRBV29-1 to TRBJ2-5, with TRBD1 identical over 8 bases. DNA for the CDR3: TGCAGCGCCCGACAGGGGTTGGAGACCCAGTACTTC. Translation: CSARQGLETQYF.